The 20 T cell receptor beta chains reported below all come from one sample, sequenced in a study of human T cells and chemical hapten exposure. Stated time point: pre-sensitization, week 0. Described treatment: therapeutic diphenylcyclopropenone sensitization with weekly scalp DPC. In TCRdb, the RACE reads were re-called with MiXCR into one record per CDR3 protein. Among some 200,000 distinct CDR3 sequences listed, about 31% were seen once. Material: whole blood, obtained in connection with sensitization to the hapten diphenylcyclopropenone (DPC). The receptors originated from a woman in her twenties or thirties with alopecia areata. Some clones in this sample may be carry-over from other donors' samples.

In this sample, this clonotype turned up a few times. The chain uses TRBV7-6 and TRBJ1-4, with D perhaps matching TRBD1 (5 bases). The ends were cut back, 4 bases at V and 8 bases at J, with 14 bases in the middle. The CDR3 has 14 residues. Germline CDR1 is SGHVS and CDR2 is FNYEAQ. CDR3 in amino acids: CASSSGGRAEKLFF. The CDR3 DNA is TGTGCCAGCAGCTCTGGGGGGAGGGCCGAAAAACTGTTTTTT.

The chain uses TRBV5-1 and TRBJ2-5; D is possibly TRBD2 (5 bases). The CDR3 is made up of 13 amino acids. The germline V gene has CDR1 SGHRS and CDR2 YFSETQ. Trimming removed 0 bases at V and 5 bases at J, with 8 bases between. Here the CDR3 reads CASSLGGGETQYF. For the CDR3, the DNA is TGCGCCAGCAGCTTGGGAGGCGGGGAGACCCAGTACTTC. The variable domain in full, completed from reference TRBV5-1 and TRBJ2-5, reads KAGVTQTPRYLIKTRGQQVTLSCSPISGHRSVSWYQQTPGQGLQFLFEYFSETQRNKGNFPGRFSGRQFSNSRSEMNVSTLELGDSALYLCASSLGGGETQYFGPGTRLLVL.

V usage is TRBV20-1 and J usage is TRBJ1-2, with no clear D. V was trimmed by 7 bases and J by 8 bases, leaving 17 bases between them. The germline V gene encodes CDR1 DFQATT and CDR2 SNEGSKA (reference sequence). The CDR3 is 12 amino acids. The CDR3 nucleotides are TGCAGTGGAGGCGTAGGGCCAAAGGGCTACACCTTC. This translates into CSGGVGPKGYTF.

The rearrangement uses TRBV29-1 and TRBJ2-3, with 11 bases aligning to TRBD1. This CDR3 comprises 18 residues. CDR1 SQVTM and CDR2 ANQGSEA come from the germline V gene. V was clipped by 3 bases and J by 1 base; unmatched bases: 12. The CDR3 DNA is TGCAGCGTTGATGGACAGGGGGCGAATAGGCGAGGCACAGATACGCAGTATTTT. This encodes CSVDGQGANRRGTDTQYF.

Here the CDR3 DNA reads TGCGCCAGCAGCCAAGAAAGGGTTCCCGGGCTACAGGGCTACACCTTC. Translation gives CASSQERVPGLQGYTF. V gene TRBV4-3 combines with J gene TRBJ1-2; D is uncertain. The CDR3 spans 16 residues. CDR1 is LGHNA, CDR2 YSLEER, per germline. V was clipped by 0 bases and J by 8 bases, with 19 bases between them.

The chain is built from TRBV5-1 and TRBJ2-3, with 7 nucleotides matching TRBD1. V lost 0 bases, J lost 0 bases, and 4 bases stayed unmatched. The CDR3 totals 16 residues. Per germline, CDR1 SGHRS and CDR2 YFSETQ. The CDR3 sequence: CASSLGTGSSTDTQYF. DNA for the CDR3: TGCGCCAGCAGCTTGGGGACAGGCTCTAGCACAGATACGCAGTATTTT.

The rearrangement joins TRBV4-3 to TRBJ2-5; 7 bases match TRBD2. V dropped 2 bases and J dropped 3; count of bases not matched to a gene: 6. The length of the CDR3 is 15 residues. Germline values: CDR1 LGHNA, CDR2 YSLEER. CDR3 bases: TGCGCCAGCAGCCAATACCTAGCGGCAGAAGAGACCCAGTACTTC. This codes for CASSQYLAAEETQYF.

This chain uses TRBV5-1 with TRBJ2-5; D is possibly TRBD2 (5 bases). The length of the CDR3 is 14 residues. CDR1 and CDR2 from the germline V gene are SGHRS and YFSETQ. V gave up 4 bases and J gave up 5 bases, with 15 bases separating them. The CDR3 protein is CASSAPPPGETQYF. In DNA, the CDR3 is TGCGCCAGCAGCGCACCCCCGCCGGGGGAGACCCAGTACTTC.

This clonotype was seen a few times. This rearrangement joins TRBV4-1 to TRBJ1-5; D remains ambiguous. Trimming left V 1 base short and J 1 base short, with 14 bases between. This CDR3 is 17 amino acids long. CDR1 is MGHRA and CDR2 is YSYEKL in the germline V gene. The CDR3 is CASSQGHGDISNQPQHF. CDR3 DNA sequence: TGCGCCAGCAGCCAAGGACACGGGGATATAAGCAATCAGCCCCAGCATTTT.

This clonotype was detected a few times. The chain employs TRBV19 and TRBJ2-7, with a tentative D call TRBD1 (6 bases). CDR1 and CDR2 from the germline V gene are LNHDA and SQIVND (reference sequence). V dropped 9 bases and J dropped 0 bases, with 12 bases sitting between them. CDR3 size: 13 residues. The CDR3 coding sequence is TGTGCCAGCTCCGCAGGGGTCTCCTACGAGCAGTACTTC. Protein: CASSAGVSYEQYF.

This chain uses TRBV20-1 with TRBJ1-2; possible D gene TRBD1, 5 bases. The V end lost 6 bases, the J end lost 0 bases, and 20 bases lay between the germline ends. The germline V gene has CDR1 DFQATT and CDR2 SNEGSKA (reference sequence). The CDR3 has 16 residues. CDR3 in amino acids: CSAARRDGPSNYGYTF. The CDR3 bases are TGCAGTGCCGCCCGACGGGACGGTCCGTCTAACTATGGCTACACCTTC.

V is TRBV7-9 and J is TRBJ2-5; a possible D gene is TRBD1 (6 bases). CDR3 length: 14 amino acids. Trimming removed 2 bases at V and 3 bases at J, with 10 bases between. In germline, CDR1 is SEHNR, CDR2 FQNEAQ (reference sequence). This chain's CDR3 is CASSLFAGEETQYF. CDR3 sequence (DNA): TGTGCCAGCAGCTTATTCGCAGGGGAAGAGACCCAGTACTTC.

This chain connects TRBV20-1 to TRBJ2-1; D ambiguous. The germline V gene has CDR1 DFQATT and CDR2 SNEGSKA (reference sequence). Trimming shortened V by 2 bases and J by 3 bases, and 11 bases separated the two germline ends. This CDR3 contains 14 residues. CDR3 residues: CSARSWRSYNEQFF. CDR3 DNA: TGCAGTGCTAGATCCTGGCGGAGCTACAATGAGCAGTTCTTC.

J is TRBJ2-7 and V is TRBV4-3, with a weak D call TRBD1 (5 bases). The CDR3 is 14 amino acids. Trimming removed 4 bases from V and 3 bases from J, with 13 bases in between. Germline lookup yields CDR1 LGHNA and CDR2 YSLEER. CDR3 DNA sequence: TGCGCCAGCAGCCGAGGCACAGGTATCTACGAGCAGTACTTC. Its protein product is CASSRGTGIYEQYF.

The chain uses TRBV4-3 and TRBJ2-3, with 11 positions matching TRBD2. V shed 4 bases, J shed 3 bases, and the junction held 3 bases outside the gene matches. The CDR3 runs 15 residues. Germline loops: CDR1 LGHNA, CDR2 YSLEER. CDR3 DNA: TGCGCCAGCAGCCCCTCTAGCGGGGGGACAGATACGCAGTATTTT. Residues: CASSPSSGGTDTQYF.

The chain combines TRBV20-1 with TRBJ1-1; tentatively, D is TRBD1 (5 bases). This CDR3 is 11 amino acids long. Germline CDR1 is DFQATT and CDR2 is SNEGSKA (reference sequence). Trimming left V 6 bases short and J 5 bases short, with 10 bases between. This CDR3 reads CSALRGTEAFF. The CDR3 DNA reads TGCAGTGCCCTGCGGGGGACTGAAGCTTTCTTT.

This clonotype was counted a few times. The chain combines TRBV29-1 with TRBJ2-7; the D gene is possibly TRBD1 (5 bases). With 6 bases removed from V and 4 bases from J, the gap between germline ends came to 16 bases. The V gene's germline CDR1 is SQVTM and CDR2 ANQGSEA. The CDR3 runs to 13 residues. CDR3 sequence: CSVIQGLGYEQYF. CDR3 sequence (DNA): TGCAGCGTCATCCAGGGATTAGGTTACGAGCAGTACTTC.

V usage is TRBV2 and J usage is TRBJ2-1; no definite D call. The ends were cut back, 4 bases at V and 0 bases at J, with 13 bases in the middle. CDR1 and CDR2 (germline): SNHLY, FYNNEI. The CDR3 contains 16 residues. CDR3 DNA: TGTGCCAGCAGTGCTTCCGGCCTCAGCTCCTACAATGAGCAGTTCTTC. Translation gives CASSASGLSSYNEQFF.

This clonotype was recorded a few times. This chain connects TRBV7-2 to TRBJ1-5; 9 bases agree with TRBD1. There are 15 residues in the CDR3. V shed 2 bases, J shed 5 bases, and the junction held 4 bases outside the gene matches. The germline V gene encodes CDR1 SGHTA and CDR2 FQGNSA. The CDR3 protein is CASSLRGQGYQPQHF. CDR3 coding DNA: TGTGCCAGCAGCTTAAGGGGACAGGGTTATCAGCCCCAGCATTTT. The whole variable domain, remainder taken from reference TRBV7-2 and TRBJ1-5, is GAGVSQSPSNKVTEKGKDVELRCDPISGHTALYWYRQSLGQGLEFLIYFQGNSAPDKSGLPSDRFSAERTGGSVSTLTIQRTQQEDSAVYLCASSLRGQGYQPQHFGDGTRLSIL.

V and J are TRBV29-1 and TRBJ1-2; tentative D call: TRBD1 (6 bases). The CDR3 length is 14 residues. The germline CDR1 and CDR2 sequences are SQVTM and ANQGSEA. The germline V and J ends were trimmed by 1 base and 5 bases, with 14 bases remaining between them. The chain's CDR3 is CSVEGAGATYGYTF. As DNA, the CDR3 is TGCAGCGTTGAAGGGGCAGGGGCTACATATGGCTACACCTTC.